What follows describes a single T cell receptor beta chain. No antigen is known for it. V shed 4 bases and J shed 0 bases, with 9 bases lying between them. Germline V CDR1 and CDR2: SGHKS, YYEKEE (reference sequence). The length of the CDR3 is 14 residues. This sample is drawn from a study of beta chain features in type 1 diabetes. General study findings and limits: TCRB CDR3s were moderately but significantly shorter in Type 1 diabetes patients in all four CD4+ subsets. Cells expressing TCR highly could be over-represented by cDNA sequencing.

The isolated RNA, all of it, was reverse transcribed, so expressed TCRB transcripts were what got sequenced. Using immunoSEQ multiplex PCR, the repertoire was profiled, and TCRdb retains in-frame clones only, with some absent. The sample carries fewer than 400,000 clones, about a tenth recorded once. Stem cell-like memory, regulatory, central memory and naive CD4+ cells were sorted via CD45RO/CCR7/CD25/CD127/CD95/CD27. The TCR originated in a man aged 25 to 40 with type 1 diabetes. The chain couples TRBV5-5 to TRBJ2-3, with D unresolved. Specimen: central memory CD4+ T cells from blood. CDR3: CASSGQVSTDTQYF. In DNA form, the CDR3 reads TGTGCCAGCAGCGGCCAGGTTAGCACAGATACGCAGTATTTT.